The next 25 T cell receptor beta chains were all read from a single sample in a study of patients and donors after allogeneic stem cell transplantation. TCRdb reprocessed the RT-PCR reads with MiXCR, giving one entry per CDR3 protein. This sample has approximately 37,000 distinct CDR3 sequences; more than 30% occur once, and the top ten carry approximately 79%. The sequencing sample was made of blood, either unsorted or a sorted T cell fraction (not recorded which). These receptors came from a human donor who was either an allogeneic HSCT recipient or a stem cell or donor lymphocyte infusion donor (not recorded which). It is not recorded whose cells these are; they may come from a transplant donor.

CDR3 amino acids: CASSLGATLDEQFF. In DNA form, the CDR3 reads TGTGCCAGCAGCTTAGGGGCGACTCTGGATGAGCAGTTCTTC. The J gene is TRBJ2-1, the V gene TRBV7-9; no clear D. Trimming cost V 1 base and J 8 bases, with 12 bases left between them. Germline CDR1 SEHNR, CDR2 FQNEAQ (reference sequence). This CDR3 contains 14 residues.

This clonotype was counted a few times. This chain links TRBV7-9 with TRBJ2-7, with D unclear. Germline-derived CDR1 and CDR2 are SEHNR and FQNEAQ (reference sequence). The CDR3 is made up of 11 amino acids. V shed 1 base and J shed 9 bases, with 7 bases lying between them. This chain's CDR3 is CASSLGQTQYF. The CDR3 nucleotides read TGTGCCAGCAGCTTAGGACAAACGCAGTACTTC. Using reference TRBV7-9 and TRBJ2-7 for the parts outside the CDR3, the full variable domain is DTGVSQNPRHKITKRGQNVTFRCDPISEHNRLYWYRQTLGQGPEFLTYFQNEAQLEKSRLLSDRFSAERPKGSFSTLEIQRTEQGDSAMYLCASSLGQTQYFGPGTRLTVT.

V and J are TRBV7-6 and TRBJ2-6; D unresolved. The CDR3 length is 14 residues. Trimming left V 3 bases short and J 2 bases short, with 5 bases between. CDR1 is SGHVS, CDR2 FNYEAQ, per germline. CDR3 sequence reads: CASSFVPGANVLTF. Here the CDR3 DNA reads TGTGCCAGCAGCTTTGTGCCTGGGGCCAACGTCCTGACTTTC. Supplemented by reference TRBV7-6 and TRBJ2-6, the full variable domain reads GAGVSQSPRYKVTKRGQDVALRCDPISGHVSLYWYRQALGQGPEFLTYFNYEAQQDKSGLPNDRFSAERPEGSISTLTIQRTEQRDSAMYRCASSFVPGANVLTFGAGSRLTVL.

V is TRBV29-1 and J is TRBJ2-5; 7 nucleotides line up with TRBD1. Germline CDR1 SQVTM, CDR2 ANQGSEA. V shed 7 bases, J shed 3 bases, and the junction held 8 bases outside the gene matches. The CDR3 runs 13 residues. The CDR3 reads CSAGRDSKETQYF. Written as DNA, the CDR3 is TGCAGCGCCGGTAGGGACAGTAAAGAGACCCAGTACTTC.

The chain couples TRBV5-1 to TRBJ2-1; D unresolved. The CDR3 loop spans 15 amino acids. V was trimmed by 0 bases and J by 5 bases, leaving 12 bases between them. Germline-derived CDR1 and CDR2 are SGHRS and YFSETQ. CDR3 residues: CASSLGGAVNNEQFF. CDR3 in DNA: TGCGCCAGCAGCTTGGGCGGAGCCGTCAACAATGAGCAGTTCTTC.

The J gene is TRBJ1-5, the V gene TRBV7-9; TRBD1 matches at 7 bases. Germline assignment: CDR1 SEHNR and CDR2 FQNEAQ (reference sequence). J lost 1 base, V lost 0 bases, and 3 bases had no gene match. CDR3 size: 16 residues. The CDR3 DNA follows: TGTGCCAGCAGCTTAGCCAAGGGGGCGAGCAATCAGCCCCAGCATTTT. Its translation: CASSLAKGASNQPQHF.

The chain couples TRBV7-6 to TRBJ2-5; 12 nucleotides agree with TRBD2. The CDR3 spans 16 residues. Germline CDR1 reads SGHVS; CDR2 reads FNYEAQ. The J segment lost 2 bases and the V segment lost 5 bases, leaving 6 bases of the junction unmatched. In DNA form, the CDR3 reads TGTGCCAGCAGCACCCGGACTAGCGGGACTCAAGAGACCCAGTACTTC. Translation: CASSTRTSGTQETQYF.

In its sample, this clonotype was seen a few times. CDR3 protein: CACLRDGGTGELFF. CDR3 in DNA: TGTGCCTGTTTGAGGGATGGTGGCACCGGGGAGCTGTTTTTT. This sequence joins TRBV7-2 and TRBJ2-2; tentative D call: TRBD2 (5 bases). Germline CDR1 reads SGHTA; CDR2 reads FQGNSA. Trimming shortened V by 11 bases and J by 4 bases, and 17 bases separated the two germline ends. The CDR3 is made up of 14 amino acids.

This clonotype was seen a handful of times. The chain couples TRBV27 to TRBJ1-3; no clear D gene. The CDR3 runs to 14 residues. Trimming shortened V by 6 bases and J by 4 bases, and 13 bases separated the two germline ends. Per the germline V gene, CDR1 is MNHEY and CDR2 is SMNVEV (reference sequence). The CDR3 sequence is CASSEPGMGNTIYF. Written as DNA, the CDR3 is TGTGCCAGCAGCGAACCGGGAATGGGAAACACCATATATTTT.

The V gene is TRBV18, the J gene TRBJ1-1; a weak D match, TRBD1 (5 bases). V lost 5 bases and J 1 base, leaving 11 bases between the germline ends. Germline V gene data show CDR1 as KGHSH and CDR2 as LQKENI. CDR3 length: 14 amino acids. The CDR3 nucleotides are TGTGCCAGCTCATCTCGGACACCGAACACTGAAGCTTTCTTT. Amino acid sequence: CASSSRTPNTEAFF.

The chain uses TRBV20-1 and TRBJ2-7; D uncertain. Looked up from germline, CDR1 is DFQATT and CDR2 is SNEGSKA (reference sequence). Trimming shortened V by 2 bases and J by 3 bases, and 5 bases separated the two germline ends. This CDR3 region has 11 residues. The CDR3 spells CSARRLYEQYF. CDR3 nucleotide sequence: TGCAGTGCTAGAAGGCTCTACGAGCAGTACTTC.

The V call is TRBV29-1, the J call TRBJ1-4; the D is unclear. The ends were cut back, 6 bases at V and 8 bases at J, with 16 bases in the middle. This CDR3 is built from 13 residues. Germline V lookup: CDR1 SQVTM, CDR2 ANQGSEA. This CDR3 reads CSVATAFDEKLFF. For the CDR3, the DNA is TGCAGCGTAGCGACTGCGTTCGACGAAAAACTGTTTTTT.

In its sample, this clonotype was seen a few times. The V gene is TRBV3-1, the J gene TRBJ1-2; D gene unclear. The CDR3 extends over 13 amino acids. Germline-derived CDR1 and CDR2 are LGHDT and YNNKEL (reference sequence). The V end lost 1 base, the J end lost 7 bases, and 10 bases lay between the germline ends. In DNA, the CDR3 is TGTGCCAGCAGCCAAGGGAGGATGGCTGGCTACACCTTC. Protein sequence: CASSQGRMAGYTF.

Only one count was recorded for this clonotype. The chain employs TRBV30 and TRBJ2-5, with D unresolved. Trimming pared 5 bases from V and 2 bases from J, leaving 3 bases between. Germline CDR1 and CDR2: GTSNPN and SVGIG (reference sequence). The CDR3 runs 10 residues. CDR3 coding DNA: TGTGCCTGGGAGCAAGAGACCCAGTACTTC. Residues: CAWEQETQYF.

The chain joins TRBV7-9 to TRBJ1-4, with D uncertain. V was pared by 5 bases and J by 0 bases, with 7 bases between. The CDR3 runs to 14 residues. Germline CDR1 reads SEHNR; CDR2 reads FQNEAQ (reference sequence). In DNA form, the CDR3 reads TGTGCCAGCAGCCGACACTCAACTAATGAAAAACTGTTTTTT. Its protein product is CASSRHSTNEKLFF.

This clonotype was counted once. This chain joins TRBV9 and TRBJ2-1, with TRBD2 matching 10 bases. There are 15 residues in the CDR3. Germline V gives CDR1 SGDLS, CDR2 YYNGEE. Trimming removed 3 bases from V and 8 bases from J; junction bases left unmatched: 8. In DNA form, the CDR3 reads TGTGCCAGCAGCGCGGCTAGCGGGAGACTCGATGAGCAGTTCTTC. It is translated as CASSAASGRLDEQFF.

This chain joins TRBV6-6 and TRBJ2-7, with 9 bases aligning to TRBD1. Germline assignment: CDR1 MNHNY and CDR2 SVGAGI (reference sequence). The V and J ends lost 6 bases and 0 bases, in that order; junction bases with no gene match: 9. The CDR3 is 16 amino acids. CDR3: CASRPWGQGSSYEQYF. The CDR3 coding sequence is TGTGCCAGCAGACCTTGGGGACAGGGAAGCTCCTACGAGCAGTACTTC.

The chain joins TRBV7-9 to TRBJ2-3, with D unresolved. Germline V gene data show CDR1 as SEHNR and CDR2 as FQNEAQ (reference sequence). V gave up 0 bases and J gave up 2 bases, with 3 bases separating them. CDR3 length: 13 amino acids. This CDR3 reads CASSLAVTDTQYF. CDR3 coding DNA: TGTGCCAGCAGCTTAGCGGTCACAGATACGCAGTATTTT.

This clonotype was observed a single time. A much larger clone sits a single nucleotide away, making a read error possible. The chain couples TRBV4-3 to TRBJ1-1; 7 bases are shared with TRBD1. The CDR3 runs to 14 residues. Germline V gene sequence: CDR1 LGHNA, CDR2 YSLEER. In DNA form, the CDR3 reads TGCGCCAGCAGCCAGACAGGGCCAAACACTGAAGCTTACTTT. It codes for CASSQTGPNTEAYF.

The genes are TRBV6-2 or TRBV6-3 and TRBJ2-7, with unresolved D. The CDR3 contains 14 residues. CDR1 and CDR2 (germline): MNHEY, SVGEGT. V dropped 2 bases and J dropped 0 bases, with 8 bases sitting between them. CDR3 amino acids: CASSYKQGSYEQYF. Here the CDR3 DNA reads TGTGCCAGCAGTTACAAGCAAGGCTCCTACGAGCAGTACTTC.

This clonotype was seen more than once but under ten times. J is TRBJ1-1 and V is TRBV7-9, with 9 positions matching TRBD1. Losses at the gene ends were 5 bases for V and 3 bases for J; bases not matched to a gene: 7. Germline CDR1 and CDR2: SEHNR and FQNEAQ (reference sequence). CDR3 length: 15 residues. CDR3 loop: CASSPWDRVDTEAFF. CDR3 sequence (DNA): TGTGCCAGCAGCCCATGGGACAGGGTGGACACTGAAGCTTTCTTT.

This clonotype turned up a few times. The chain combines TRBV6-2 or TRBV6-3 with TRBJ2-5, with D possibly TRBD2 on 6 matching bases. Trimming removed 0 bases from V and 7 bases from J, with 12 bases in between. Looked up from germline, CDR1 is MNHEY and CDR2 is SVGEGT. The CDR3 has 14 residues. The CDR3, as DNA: TGTGCCAGCAGTTACTCGGGGCAGGAGGGGACCCAGTACTTC. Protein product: CASSYSGQEGTQYF.

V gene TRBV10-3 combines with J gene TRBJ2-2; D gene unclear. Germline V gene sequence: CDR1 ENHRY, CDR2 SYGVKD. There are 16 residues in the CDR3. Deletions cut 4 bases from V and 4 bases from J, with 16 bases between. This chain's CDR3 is CAISAFRTDVTGELFF. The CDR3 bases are TGTGCCATCAGTGCCTTTAGGACCGATGTCACCGGGGAGCTGTTTTTT.

This CDR3 reads CASSKGTSSYGYTF. CDR3 DNA: TGTGCCAGTAGTAAGGGGACATCCTCCTATGGCTACACCTTC. The chain is built from TRBV19 and TRBJ1-2, with a weak D call TRBD1 (6 bases). V shed 4 bases and J shed 4 bases, with 13 bases lying between them. Germline V CDR1 and CDR2: LNHDA, SQIVND (reference sequence). The CDR3 consists of 14 residues.

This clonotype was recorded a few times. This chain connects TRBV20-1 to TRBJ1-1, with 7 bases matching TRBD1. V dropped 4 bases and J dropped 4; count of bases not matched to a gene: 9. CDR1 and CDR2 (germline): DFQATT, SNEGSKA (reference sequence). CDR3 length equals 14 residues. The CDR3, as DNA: TGCAGTGCTAAGAAGGGGGCCCTACGCACTGAAGCTTTCTTT. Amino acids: CSAKKGALRTEAFF.